Below, one TCR beta chain is given with its context. Its target is not known. PCR involved 60 Vbeta and 13 Jbeta primers. TCRdb's copy holds only in-frame clones and misses some; the assay was immunoSEQ multiplex PCR. Found here are about 250,000 clones, around two thirds of them singletons; the top ten hold under 2.5%. Germline trimming cut 4 bases from V and 2 bases from J; bases unmatched to any gene: 9. From germline, CDR1 is ENHRY and CDR2 SYGVKD. The CDR3 is 17 residues long. The source of the sample is a study of cytomegalovirus exposure and HLA in healthy donors. Study results and limitations: The study assumed roughly uniform donor sequencing depth for presence/absence analyses. High specificity and sensitivity for cytomegalovirus status were reported for the classifier.

Sequencing was done on a sample of PBMCs. The clonotype originates from a female donor in good health and CMV-seronegative. The chain uses TRBV10-3 and TRBJ2-1, with 9 nucleotides matching TRBD2. The CDR3 sequence is CAISGDGAGGAYNEQFF. DNA for the CDR3: TGTGCCATCAGTGGAGACGGGGCGGGAGGGGCCTACAATGAGCAGTTCTTC.